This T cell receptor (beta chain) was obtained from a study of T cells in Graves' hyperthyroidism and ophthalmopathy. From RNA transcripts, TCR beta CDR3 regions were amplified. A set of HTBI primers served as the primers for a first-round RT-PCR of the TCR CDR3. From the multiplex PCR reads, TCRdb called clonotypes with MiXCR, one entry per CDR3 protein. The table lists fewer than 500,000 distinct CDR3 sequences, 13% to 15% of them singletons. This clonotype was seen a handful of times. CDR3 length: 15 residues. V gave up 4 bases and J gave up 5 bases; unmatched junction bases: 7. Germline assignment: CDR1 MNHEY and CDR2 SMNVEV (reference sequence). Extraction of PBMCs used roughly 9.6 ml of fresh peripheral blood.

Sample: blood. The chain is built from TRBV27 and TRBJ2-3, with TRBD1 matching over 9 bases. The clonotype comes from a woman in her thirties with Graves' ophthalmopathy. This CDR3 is CASSYPGTGRDTQYF. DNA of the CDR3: TGTGCCAGCAGTTACCCCGGGACAGGGCGAGATACGCAGTATTTT.